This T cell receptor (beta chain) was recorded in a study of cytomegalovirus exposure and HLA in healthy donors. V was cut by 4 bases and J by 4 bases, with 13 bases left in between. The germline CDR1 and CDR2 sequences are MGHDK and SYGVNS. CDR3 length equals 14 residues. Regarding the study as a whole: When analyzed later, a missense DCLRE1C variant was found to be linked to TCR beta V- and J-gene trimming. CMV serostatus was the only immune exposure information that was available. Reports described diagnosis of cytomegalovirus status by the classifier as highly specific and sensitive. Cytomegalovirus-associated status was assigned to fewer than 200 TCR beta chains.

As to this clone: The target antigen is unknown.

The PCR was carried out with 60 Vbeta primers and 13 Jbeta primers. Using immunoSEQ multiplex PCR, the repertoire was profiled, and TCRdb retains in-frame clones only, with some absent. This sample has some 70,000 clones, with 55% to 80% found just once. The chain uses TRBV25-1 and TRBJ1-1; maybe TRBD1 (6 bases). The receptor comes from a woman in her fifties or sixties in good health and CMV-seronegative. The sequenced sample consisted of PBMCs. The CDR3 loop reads CASSARARGTEAFF. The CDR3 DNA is TGTGCCAGCAGTGCGAGGGCCAGGGGCACTGAAGCTTTCTTT.